The clone carrying this T cell receptor (beta chain) turned up a few times. Its antigen is undetermined. The sample belongs to a study of spatial heterogeneity in lung cancer. Study-wide background: Beta-chain sequences were consistently detected more often than alpha-chain sequences.

Overall study results and limits: Sequencing reached an estimated coverage of tumor T cells that was only about 6.6% for alpha chains and approximately 13% for beta chains. In tumors, expanded intratumoral alpha and beta TCR counts tracked mutation counts.

Time point meaning: sample taken at primary tumor resection. Samples came from roughly 70 TRACERx patients with untreated early-stage lung cancer. The authors sequenced whole RNA from tumor, nontumor lung or frozen PBMC without sorting. TCRdb analysed the 5' RACE reads with MiXCR anew, one entry per CDR3 protein. The table shows fewer than 30,000 distinct CDR3 sequences, with around 7% occurring only once. Looked up from germline, CDR1 is MGHRA and CDR2 is YSYEKL. The CDR3 is 15 residues long. V was cut by 1 base and J by 2 bases, with 12 bases left in between. This TCR derives from a male donor with early-stage non-small cell lung cancer. Sequencing used lung tumor tissue, obtained at surgery. V usage is TRBV4-1 and J usage is TRBJ2-7; no clear D. CDR3 nucleotide sequence: TGCGCCAGCAGCCAAGGGATAGTCGAAGCCTACGAGCAGTACTTC. Its protein product is CASSQGIVEAYEQYF.